The 20 T cell receptor beta chains below all came from one sample that was sequenced in a study of T-cell reconstitution after alpha-beta-depleted transplantation in children (dated by TCRdb to 2016 to 2017). Library preparation was by PCR. Reads for this sample came from an Illumina HiSeq 2500. To normalize quantification of the TCRbeta repertoire, the TCR libraries were built with molecular barcoding that relied on unique molecular identifiers. TCRdb took the public reads, trimmed them with fastp at Q25, ran MiXCR for clone calling and kept in-frame beta chains. Identical CDR3 protein sequences are pooled into one entry, listed with their most common genes and DNA. The sample data list about 900,000 distinct CDR3 sequences, and 25% to 30% of these were observed just once. The ten largest clones take up roughly 27% of the sample. The treatment or condition tag for this specimen amounts to: allogeneic hematopoietic cell transplantation with graft depleted of TCRalphabeta T cells and CD19 B cells.

The material was PBMCs, mostly from graft donor cells, obtained 360 days after TCRalphabeta/CD19-depleted stem cell transplant. The receptors were gathered from a boy under three years old who had a stem cell transplant for SCID, so the T cells may come from the graft donor.

This rearrangement joins TRBV29-1 to TRBJ1-2; D remains unclear. Germline V gene data show CDR1 as SQVTM and CDR2 as ANQGSEA. Trimming took off 7 bases at V and 7 bases at J, with 10 bases between the two ends. The CDR3 totals 10 residues. The CDR3 region is CSAEGSGYTF. In nucleotides, the CDR3 is TGCAGCGCGGAGGGTAGTGGCTACACCTTC.

This clonotype was seen ten or more times. The chain combines TRBV18 with TRBJ2-3, with D perhaps matching TRBD1 or TRBD2 (5 bases each). The CDR3 is made up of 16 amino acids. Germline V gene data show CDR1 as KGHSH and CDR2 as LQKENI. The germline V and J ends were trimmed by 2 bases and 4 bases, with 16 bases remaining between them. CDR3 nucleotides: TGTGCCAGCTCACCAGTTCGTACGGGGACCCCAGATACGCAGTATTTT. It is translated as CASSPVRTGTPDTQYF.

This clonotype has a handful of counts. The chain has TRBV7-2 and TRBJ2-3; possibly TRBD2 for D (5 bases). This CDR3 is built from 15 residues. The germline V and J ends were trimmed by 5 bases and 2 bases, with 14 bases remaining between them. CDR1 SGHTA and CDR2 FQGNSA come from the germline V gene. The CDR3 DNA reads TGTGCCAGCAGCCCCAGGAGCGGATCCACAGATACGCAGTATTTT. This encodes CASSPRSGSTDTQYF. Full variable domain (rest looked up from reference TRBV7-2 and TRBJ2-3): GAGVSQSPSNKVTEKGKDVELRCDPISGHTALYWYRQSLGQGLEFLIYFQGNSAPDKSGLPSDRFSAERTGGSVSTLTIQRTQQEDSAVYLCASSPRSGSTDTQYFGPGTRLTVL.

The chain employs TRBV5-1 and TRBJ2-4, with 8 bases fitting TRBD2. The junction had 14 bases not matched to a gene; V was cut back by 4 bases and J by 8 bases. CDR3 length: 16 amino acids. Germline CDR1 reads SGHRS; CDR2 reads YFSETQ. CDR3 protein: CASSPGGDPGGDIQYF. The CDR3 DNA sequence: TGCGCCAGCAGCCCCGGAGGGGACCCGGGGGGGGACATTCAGTACTTC.

The chain joins TRBV20-1 to TRBJ2-1; possibly TRBD1 for D (6 bases). This CDR3 has 15 amino acids. Germline CDR1 and CDR2: DFQATT and SNEGSKA (reference sequence). V was pared by 3 bases and J by 2 bases, with 14 bases between. The CDR3 spells CSASQTGGTYNEQFF. The CDR3 DNA reads as TGCAGTGCTAGTCAGACAGGCGGAACCTACAATGAGCAGTTCTTC.

The table lists this clonotype with a few counts. The CDR3 spells CASSLPASNTEAFF. CDR3 DNA sequence: TGTGCCAGCAGCCTTCCGGCTTCGAACACTGAAGCTTTCTTT. The rearrangement links TRBV7-9 to TRBJ1-1, with D uncertain. CDR1 is SEHNR and CDR2 is FQNEAQ in the germline V gene (reference sequence). V lost 5 bases, J lost 1 base, and 11 bases lay in between. This CDR3 has 14 amino acids.

The chain carries TRBV6-2 or TRBV6-3 and TRBJ2-3; D is possibly TRBD2 (5 bases). V shed 2 bases and J shed 3 bases, with 15 bases lying between them. CDR1 is MNHEY and CDR2 is SVGEGT in the germline V gene. This CDR3 is 16 amino acids long. The CDR3 region has the DNA TGTGCCAGCAGTTACGAGGGTACGGTGCTTACAGATACGCAGTATTTT. The encoded protein is CASSYEGTVLTDTQYF.

The chain carries TRBV12-3 or TRBV12-4 and TRBJ1-2; D gene unclear. This CDR3 region has 13 residues. Trimming removed 2 bases from V and 7 bases from J, with 11 bases in between. This CDR3 is CASSLFPMGGYTF. The CDR3 nucleotides read TGTGCCAGCAGTTTATTTCCCATGGGTGGCTACACCTTC.

This clonotype was recorded a few times. V gene TRBV2 combines with J gene TRBJ2-1; 9 bases match TRBD1. Looked up from germline, CDR1 is SNHLY and CDR2 is FYNNEI. The CDR3 consists of 19 residues. V shed 6 bases, J shed 4 bases, and the junction held 19 bases outside the gene matches. The CDR3 region has the DNA TGTGCCAGCAGAGAAAGCGGAGTCCCACAGGGGGCTGAGTACAATGAGCAGTTCTTC. Its translation is CASRESGVPQGAEYNEQFF.

The chain recombines TRBV19 with TRBJ1-2; 9 nucleotides line up with TRBD1. The CDR3 runs to 14 residues. Unmatched junction bases numbered 4, after V lost 7 bases and J lost 1 base. The V gene's germline CDR1 is LNHDA and CDR2 SQIVND (reference sequence). The CDR3 DNA is TGTGCCAGTACAGGACAGGGGAATAACTATGGCTACACCTTC. Amino acid sequence: CASTGQGNNYGYTF.

There are a few counts of this clonotype. The chain carries TRBV5-1 and TRBJ2-3; D gene uncertain. The germline V and J ends were trimmed by 1 base and 6 bases, with 18 bases remaining between them. Germline loops: CDR1 SGHRS, CDR2 YFSETQ. This CDR3 is built from 16 residues. This CDR3 reads CASSLIRRPFPDTQYF. CDR3 in DNA: TGCGCCAGCAGCTTGATAAGGCGGCCCTTTCCCGATACGCAGTATTTT.

At least ten counts were recorded for this clonotype. The genes are TRBV27 and TRBJ2-5, with a tentative D call TRBD1 (7 bases). The V end lost 2 bases, the J end lost 4 bases, and 11 bases lay between the germline ends. CDR1 is MNHEY and CDR2 is SMNVEV in the germline V gene (reference sequence). The CDR3 is made up of 14 amino acids. The CDR3 DNA reads as TGTGCCAGCAGTTTAGCCCAGGGGGGAGAGACCCAGTACTTC. Protein sequence: CASSLAQGGETQYF.

This clonotype was counted only a few times. This chain links TRBV6-1 with TRBJ2-2, with 7 positions matching TRBD1. There are 15 residues in the CDR3. Germline lookup yields CDR1 MNHNS and CDR2 SASEGT. Germline trimming cut 6 bases from V and 7 bases from J; bases unmatched to any gene: 11. In DNA form, the CDR3 reads TGTGCCAGCAGCCAAAGACAGGGACCATACGGGGAGCTGTTTTTT. This translates into CASSQRQGPYGELFF.

This clonotype was picked up one time. V gene TRBV5-1 combines with J gene TRBJ1-1; D unclear. The germline V and J ends were trimmed by 0 bases and 11 bases, with 17 bases remaining between them. The CDR3 sequence is 14 residues long. Germline V gene lookup returns CDR1 SGHRS and CDR2 YFSETQ. The CDR3 loop reads CASSLAGGASKAFF. Here the CDR3 DNA reads TGCGCCAGCAGCTTGGCCGGCGGCGCCTCGAAGGCTTTCTTT.

V gene TRBV5-1 combines with J gene TRBJ2-1, with D possibly TRBD1 on 5 matching bases. The length of the CDR3 is 14 residues. Germline V gene sequence: CDR1 SGHRS, CDR2 YFSETQ. Trimming took 0 bases from V and 7 from J, leaving 11 bases between them. The chain's CDR3 is CASSLESGANEQFF. The CDR3 DNA sequence: TGCGCCAGCAGCTTGGAGTCTGGGGCAAATGAGCAGTTCTTC. The variable domain in full, with the rest retrieved from reference TRBV5-1 and TRBJ2-1, is KAGVTQTPRYLIKTRGQQVTLSCSPISGHRSVSWYQQTPGQGLQFLFEYFSETQRNKGNFPGRFSGRQFSNSRSEMNVSTLELGDSALYLCASSLESGANEQFFGPGTRLTVL.

The V gene is TRBV6-5, the J gene TRBJ2-1; a possible D gene is TRBD1 (6 bases). Between the trimmed V and J ends, which lost 2 bases and 7 bases, there was a span of 15 bases. The length of the CDR3 is 15 residues. Germline CDR1 reads MNHEY; CDR2 reads SVGAGI. As DNA, the CDR3 is TGTGCCAGCAGTTACGCCGCCAGGGGCGGTAATGAGCAGTTCTTC. Its protein product is CASSYAARGGNEQFF.

This clonotype occurred a few times. The chain carries TRBV10-3 and TRBJ1-5; no clear D gene. Germline V gene data show CDR1 as ENHRY and CDR2 as SYGVKD. CDR3 length equals 15 residues. V lost 0 bases, J lost 3 bases, and 9 bases lay in between. The CDR3 nucleotides are TGTGCCATCAGTGAGTCAGTAGGGATCAATCAGCCCCAGCATTTT. Amino acids: CAISESVGINQPQHF.

The chain links TRBV2 to TRBJ2-7, with 11 bases lining up with TRBD1. Germline V gene lookup returns CDR1 SNHLY and CDR2 FYNNEI. The CDR3 runs to 15 residues. V lost 6 bases, J lost 2 bases, and 6 bases stayed unmatched. CDR3 sequence reads: CASRTRGQGAYEQYF. CDR3 nucleotide sequence: TGTGCCAGCAGAACGAGGGGACAGGGGGCCTACGAGCAGTACTTC.

This chain joins TRBV5-6 and TRBJ2-1; 9 bases align to TRBD2. In germline, CDR1 is SGHDT, CDR2 YYEEEE. This CDR3 spans 16 amino acids. Germline trimming cut 2 bases from V and 3 bases from J; bases unmatched to any gene: 6. CDR3 in DNA: TGTGCCAGCAGCTTATTGCGGGGGGGCCTCTACAATGAGCAGTTCTTC. It codes for CASSLLRGGLYNEQFF.

The gene calls are TRBV18 and TRBJ2-3; no reliable D call. The CDR3 consists of 15 residues. Trimming removed 2 bases at V and 0 bases at J, with 9 bases between. The germline gives CDR1 KGHSH, CDR2 LQKENI. CDR3 coding DNA: TGTGCCAGCTCACCAATCAGCAGAAGCACAGATACGCAGTATTTT. Translation gives CASSPISRSTDTQYF. Full variable domain (rest looked up from reference TRBV18 and TRBJ2-3): NAGVMQNPRHLVRRRGQEARLRCSPMKGHSHVYWYRQLPEEGLKFMVYLQKENIIDESGMPKERFSAEFPKEGPSILRIQQVVRGDSAAYFCASSPISRSTDTQYFGPGTRLTVL.